Given below is one T cell receptor (beta chain) in context. The target antigen is unknown. The data originate from a study of T cell responses to AZD1222 COVID-19 vaccine. Clones were sequenced by immunoSEQ multiplex PCR, and TCRdb holds only the in-frame ones, with some missing. Of about 72,000 clones listed, nearly 90% are singletons. Trimming removed 4 bases at V and 7 bases at J, with 17 bases between. Germline V CDR1 and CDR2: MGHRA, YSYEKL. The CDR3 contains 15 residues. Study observations and caveats: A mostly white British donor set with more females was recruited, and clonal diversity was possibly underestimated. Reports indicate that nearly half of spike-specific TCRs are directed at unmutated variant regions.

The sequencing here drew on peripheral blood, taken 28 days after the second AZD1222 dose. The TCR was taken from an adult who received the AZD1222 COVID-19 vaccine. The chain carries TRBV4-1 and TRBJ2-1; D perhaps matches TRBD2 (7 bases). CDR3 sequence: CASSRSGGLGNEQFF. As DNA, the CDR3 is TGCGCCAGCAGCCGATCGGGGGGCCTCGGGAATGAGCAGTTCTTC.